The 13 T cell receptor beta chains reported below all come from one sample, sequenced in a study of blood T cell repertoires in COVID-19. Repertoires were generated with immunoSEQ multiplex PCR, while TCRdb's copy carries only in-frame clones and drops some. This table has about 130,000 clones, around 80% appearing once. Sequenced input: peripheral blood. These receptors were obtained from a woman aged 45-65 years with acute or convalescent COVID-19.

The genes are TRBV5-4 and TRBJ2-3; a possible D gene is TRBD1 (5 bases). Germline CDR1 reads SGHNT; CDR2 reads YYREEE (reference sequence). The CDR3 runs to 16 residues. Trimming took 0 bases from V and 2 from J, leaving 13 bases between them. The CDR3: CASSLVGGAITDTQYF. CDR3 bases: TGTGCCAGCAGCTTGGTAGGTGGGGCGATCACAGATACGCAGTATTTT.

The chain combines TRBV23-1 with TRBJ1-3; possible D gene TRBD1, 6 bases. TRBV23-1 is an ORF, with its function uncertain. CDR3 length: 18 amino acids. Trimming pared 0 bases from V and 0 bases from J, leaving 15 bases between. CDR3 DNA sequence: TGCGCCAGCAGTCAATCGAAAATTCGGACAGACTCTGGAAACACCATATATTTT. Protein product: CASSQSKIRTDSGNTIYF.

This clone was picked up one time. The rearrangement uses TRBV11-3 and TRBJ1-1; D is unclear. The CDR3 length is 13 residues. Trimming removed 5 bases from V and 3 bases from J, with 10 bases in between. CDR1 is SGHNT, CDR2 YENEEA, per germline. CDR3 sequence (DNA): TGTGCCAGCAGCGCCTCTCGGGACACTGAAGCTTTCTTT. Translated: CASSASRDTEAFF.

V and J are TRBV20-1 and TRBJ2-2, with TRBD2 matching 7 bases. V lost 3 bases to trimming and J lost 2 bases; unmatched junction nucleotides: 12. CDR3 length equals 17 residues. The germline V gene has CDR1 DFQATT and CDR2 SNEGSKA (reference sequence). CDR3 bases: TGCAGTGCTAGTAGGCCCCAGGCTAGCGGAAACACCGGGGAGCTGTTTTTT. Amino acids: CSASRPQASGNTGELFF.

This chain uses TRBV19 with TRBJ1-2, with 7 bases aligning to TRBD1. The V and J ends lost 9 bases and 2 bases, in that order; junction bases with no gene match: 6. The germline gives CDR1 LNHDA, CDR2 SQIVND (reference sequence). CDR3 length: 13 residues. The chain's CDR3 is CASRDSRNYGYTF. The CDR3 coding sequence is TGTGCCAGCAGGGACAGCAGAAACTATGGCTACACCTTC.

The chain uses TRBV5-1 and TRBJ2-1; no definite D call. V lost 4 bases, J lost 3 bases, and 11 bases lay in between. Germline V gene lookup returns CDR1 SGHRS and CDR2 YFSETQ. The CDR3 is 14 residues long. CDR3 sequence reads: CASSPAPFYNEQFF. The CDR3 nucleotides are TGCGCCAGCAGCCCCGCGCCGTTCTACAATGAGCAGTTCTTC.

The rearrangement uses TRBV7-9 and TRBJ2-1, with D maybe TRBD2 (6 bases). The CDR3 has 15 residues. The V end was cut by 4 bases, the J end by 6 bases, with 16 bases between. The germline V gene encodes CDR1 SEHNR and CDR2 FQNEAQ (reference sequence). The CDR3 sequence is CASSSGLSRVNEQFF. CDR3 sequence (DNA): TGTGCCAGCAGCTCGGGACTCTCCCGGGTCAATGAGCAGTTCTTC. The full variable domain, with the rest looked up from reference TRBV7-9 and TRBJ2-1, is DTGVSQNPRHKITKRGQNVTFRCDPISEHNRLYWYRQTLGQGPEFLTYFQNEAQLEKSRLLSDRFSAERPKGSFSTLEIQRTEQGDSAMYLCASSSGLSRVNEQFFGPGTRLTVL.

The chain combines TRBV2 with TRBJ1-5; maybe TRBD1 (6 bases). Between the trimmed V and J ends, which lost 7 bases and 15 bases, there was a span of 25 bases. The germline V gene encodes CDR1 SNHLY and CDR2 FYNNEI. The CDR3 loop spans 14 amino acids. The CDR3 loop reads CASTTGTPVLGWHF. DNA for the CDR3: TGTGCCAGCACGACAGGAACTCCTGTTCTAGGATGGCATTTT.

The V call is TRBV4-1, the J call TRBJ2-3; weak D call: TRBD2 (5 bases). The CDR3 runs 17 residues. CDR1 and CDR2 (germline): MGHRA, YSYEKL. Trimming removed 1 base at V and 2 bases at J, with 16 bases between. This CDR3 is CASSQGFPGGLTDTQYF. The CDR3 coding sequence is TGCGCCAGCAGCCAAGGGTTCCCGGGCGGACTCACAGATACGCAGTATTTT.

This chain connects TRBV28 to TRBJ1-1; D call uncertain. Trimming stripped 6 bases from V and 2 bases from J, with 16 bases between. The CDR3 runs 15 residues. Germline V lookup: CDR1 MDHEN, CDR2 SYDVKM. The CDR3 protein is CASSQPGGTNTEAFF. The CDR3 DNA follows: TGTGCCAGCAGCCAACCGGGAGGTACCAACACTGAAGCTTTCTTT.

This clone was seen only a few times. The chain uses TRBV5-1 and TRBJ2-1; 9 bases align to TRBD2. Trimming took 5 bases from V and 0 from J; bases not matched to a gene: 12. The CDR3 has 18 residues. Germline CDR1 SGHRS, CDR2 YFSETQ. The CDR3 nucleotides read TGCGCCAGCAGTATAGGGCTAGCGGGGATTAGCTCCTACAATGAGCAGTTCTTC. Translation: CASSIGLAGISSYNEQFF. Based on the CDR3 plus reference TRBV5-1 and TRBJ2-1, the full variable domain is KAGVTQTPRYLIKTRGQQVTLSCSPISGHRSVSWYQQTPGQGLQFLFEYFSETQRNKGNFPGRFSGRQFSNSRSEMNVSTLELGDSALYLCASSIGLAGISSYNEQFFGPGTRLTVL.

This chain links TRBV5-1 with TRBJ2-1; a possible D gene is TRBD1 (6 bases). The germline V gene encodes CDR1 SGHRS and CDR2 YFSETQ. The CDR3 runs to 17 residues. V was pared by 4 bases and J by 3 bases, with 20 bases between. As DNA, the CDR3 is TGCGCCAGCAGCCTAAAGCCCTCCAGGGGAATCTACAATGAGCAGTTCTTC. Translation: CASSLKPSRGIYNEQFF. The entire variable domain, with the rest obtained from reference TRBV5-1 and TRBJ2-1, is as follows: KAGVTQTPRYLIKTRGQQVTLSCSPISGHRSVSWYQQTPGQGLQFLFEYFSETQRNKGNFPGRFSGRQFSNSRSEMNVSTLELGDSALYLCASSLKPSRGIYNEQFFGPGTRLTVL.

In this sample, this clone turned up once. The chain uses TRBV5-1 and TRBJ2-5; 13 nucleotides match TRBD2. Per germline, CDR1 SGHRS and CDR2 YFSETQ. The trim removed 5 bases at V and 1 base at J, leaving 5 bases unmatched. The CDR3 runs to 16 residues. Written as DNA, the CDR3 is TGCGCCAGCAGAGGCGGGACTAGCGGGGTCCAAGAGACCCAGTACTTC. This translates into CASRGGTSGVQETQYF. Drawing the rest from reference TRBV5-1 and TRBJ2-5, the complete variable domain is KAGVTQTPRYLIKTRGQQVTLSCSPISGHRSVSWYQQTPGQGLQFLFEYFSETQRNKGNFPGRFSGRQFSNSRSEMNVSTLELGDSALYLCASRGGTSGVQETQYFGPGTRLLVL.